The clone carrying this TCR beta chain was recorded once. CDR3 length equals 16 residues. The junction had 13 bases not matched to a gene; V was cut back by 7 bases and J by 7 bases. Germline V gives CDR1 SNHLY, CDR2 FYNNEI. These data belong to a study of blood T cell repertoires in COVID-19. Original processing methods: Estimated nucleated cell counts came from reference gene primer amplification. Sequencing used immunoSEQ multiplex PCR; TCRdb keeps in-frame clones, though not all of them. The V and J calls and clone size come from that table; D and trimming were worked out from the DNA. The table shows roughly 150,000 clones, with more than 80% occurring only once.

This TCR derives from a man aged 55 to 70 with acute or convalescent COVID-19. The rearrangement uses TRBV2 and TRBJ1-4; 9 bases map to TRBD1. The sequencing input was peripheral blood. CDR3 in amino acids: CASTLLQQGAVEKLFF. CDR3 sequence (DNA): TGTGCCAGCACCTTATTACAACAGGGGGCGGTTGAAAAACTGTTTTTT.